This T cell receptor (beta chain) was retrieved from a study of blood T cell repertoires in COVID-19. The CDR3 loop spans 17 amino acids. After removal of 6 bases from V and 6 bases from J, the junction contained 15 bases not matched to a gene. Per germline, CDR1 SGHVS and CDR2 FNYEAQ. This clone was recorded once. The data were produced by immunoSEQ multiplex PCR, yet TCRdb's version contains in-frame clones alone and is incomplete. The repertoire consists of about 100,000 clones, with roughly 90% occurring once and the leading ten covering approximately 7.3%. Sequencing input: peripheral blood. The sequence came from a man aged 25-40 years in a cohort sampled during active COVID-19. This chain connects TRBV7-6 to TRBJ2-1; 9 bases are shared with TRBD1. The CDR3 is CASSRETTGTGPNEQFF. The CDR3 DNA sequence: TGTGCCAGCAGTCGTGAAACAACCGGGACAGGGCCCAATGAGCAGTTCTTC.